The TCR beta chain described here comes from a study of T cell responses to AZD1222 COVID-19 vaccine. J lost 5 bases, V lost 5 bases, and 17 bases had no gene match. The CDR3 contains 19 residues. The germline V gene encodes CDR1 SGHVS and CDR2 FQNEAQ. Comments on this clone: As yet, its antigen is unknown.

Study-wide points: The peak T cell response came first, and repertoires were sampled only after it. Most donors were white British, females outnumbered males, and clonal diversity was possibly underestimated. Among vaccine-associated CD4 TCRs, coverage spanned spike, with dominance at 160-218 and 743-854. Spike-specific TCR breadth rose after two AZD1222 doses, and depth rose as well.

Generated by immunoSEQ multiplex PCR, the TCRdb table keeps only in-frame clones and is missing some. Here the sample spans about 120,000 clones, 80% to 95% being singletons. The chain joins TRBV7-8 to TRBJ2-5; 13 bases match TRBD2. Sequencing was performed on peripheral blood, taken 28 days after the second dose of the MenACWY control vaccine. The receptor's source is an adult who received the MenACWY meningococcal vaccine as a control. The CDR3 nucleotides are TGTGCCAGCAGCCAGAGGACTAGCGGGAGCTTAGGGAGAAGGGAGACCCAGTACTTC. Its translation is CASSQRTSGSLGRRETQYF. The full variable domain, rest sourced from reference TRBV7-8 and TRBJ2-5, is GAGVSQSPRYKVAKRGQDVALRCDPISGHVSLFWYQQALGQGPEFLTYFQNEAQLDKSGLPSDRFFAERPEGSVSTLKIQRTQQEDSAVYLCASSQRTSGSLGRRETQYFGPGTRLLVL.